This TCR beta chain was sequenced for a study of blood T cell repertoires in COVID-19. In the case of this clone: This sample includes further DNA sequences coding for the same CDR3.

In the original workflow: Cell counts per sample came from amplifying reference gene primers. The data were produced by immunoSEQ multiplex PCR, yet TCRdb's version contains in-frame clones alone and is incomplete. That table furnishes V, J and clone size, whereas the DNA furnished D and trimming. The repertoire includes about 250,000 clones, 70% to 90% of them detected once, and roughly 3% sits in the top ten. Input material: peripheral blood. This receptor was identified in a man between 18 and 29 years old with active or convalescent COVID-19.

DNA for the CDR3: TGTGCCAGCAGTTTCGGGACTGAAGCTTTCTTT. Amino acid sequence: CASSFGTEAFF. The chain is built from TRBV12-3 or TRBV12-4 and TRBJ1-1; no definite D call. The CDR3 has 11 amino acids. V was trimmed by 3 bases and J by 5 bases, leaving 4 bases between them.